A single sample is the source of the 14 T cell receptor beta chains below, sequenced in a study of cytomegalovirus exposure and HLA in healthy donors. PCR primers comprised 60 Vbeta and 13 Jbeta primers. The protocol was immunoSEQ multiplex PCR, while the TCRdb copy is restricted to in-frame clones and leaves out a portion. The table includes 84,000 or so clones, around 77% detected once. The sequenced sample was PBMCs. The receptors come from a man aged 50-59 years in good health and CMV-seronegative.

This clone has only a few counts. The chain joins TRBV18 to TRBJ1-2; D is undetermined. Germline V lookup: CDR1 KGHSH, CDR2 LQKENI. V shed 3 bases and J shed 2 bases, with 10 bases lying between them. This CDR3 has 14 amino acids. For the CDR3, the DNA is TGTGCCAGCTCACCTCCCAAATTCAACTATGGCTACACCTTC. This codes for CASSPPKFNYGYTF.

The chain carries TRBV6-5 and TRBJ2-5; 10 nucleotides line up with TRBD2. Gene TRBJ2-7 matches the end of the DNA better, so the J call may be wrong. CDR3 length: 14 amino acids. Germline CDR1 reads MNHEY; CDR2 reads SVGAGI. The CDR3 reads CASRPGTSVHEQYF. Here the CDR3 DNA reads TGTGCCAGCAGACCCGGGACTAGCGTCCACGAGCAGTACTTC.

The rearrangement links TRBV11-2 to TRBJ2-7, with D possibly TRBD2 on 6 matching bases. The CDR3 has 14 residues. V gave up 1 base and J gave up 6 bases, with 13 bases separating them. The V gene's germline CDR1 is SGHAT and CDR2 FQNNGV. Here the CDR3 reads CASSLVGGISEQYF. CDR3 nucleotide sequence: TGTGCCAGCAGCTTAGTTGGCGGGATCTCCGAGCAGTACTTC.

This chain connects TRBV5-4 to TRBJ1-4; TRBD1 agrees at 7 bases. CDR1 and CDR2 (germline): SGHNT, YYREEE (reference sequence). The length of the CDR3 is 16 residues. Unmatched junction bases numbered 16, after V lost 4 bases and J lost 10 bases. For the CDR3, the DNA is TGTGCCAGCAGCCACGGACAGGCCTCCCTATCGGGAAAACTGTTTTTT. Its translation is CASSHGQASLSGKLFF.

This chain connects TRBV28 to TRBJ2-1; D is unclear. This CDR3 has 16 amino acids. Trimming left V 1 base short and J 0 bases short, with 10 bases between. Germline V CDR1 and CDR2: MDHEN, SYDVKM. CDR3 sequence (DNA): TGTGCCAGCAGTTTATTCCAGGTTCGCTCCTACAATGAGCAGTTCTTC. It yields the protein CASSLFQVRSYNEQFF.

The chain employs TRBV7-8 and TRBJ2-1, with TRBD2 identical over 8 bases. Germline assignment: CDR1 SGHVS and CDR2 FQNEAQ. V was clipped by 4 bases and J by 6 bases; unmatched bases: 8. The CDR3 is made up of 15 amino acids. The CDR3 DNA sequence: TGTGCCAGCAGCTACCTATCGGGGGGGCCCAATGAGCAGTTCTTC. It is translated as CASSYLSGGPNEQFF. The full variable domain, completed using reference TRBV7-8 and TRBJ2-1, is GAGVSQSPRYKVAKRGQDVALRCDPISGHVSLFWYQQALGQGPEFLTYFQNEAQLDKSGLPSDRFFAERPEGSVSTLKIQRTQQEDSAVYLCASSYLSGGPNEQFFGPGTRLTVL.

This clone is a singleton in its sample. The rearrangement links TRBV5-1 to TRBJ1-4, with D tentatively TRBD1 (5 bases). CDR1 and CDR2 from the germline V gene are SGHRS and YFSETQ. The germline V and J ends were trimmed by 5 bases and 6 bases, with 14 bases remaining between them. This CDR3 has 14 residues. The CDR3 nucleotides are TGCGCCAGCAGACTGGGGGGGAGTTATGAAAAACTGTTTTTT. This codes for CASRLGGSYEKLFF.

V and J are TRBV7-2 and TRBJ2-5; possibly TRBD1 for D (5 bases). The J call is doubtful: the DNA matches TRBJ2-7 better. Germline V gene lookup returns CDR1 SGHTA and CDR2 FQGNSA. This CDR3 has 14 residues. The CDR3 sequence: CASSLGGNSYEQYF. The CDR3 DNA is TGTGCCAGCAGCTTAGGGGGCAACTCCTACGAGCAGTACTTC.

The chain is built from TRBV6-5 and TRBJ2-2; a possible D gene is TRBD1 (5 bases). This CDR3 spans 14 amino acids. V was pared by 2 bases and J by 4 bases, with 8 bases between. From germline, CDR1 is MNHEY and CDR2 SVGAGI. The chain's CDR3 is CASSYPDTTGELFF. The CDR3 nucleotides are TGTGCCAGCAGTTACCCGGACACCACCGGGGAGCTGTTTTTT.

The J gene is TRBJ1-2, the V gene TRBV13; no clear D gene. The CDR3 is 13 residues long. Trimming stripped 3 bases from V and 5 bases from J, with 10 bases between. CDR1 PRHDT and CDR2 FYEKMQ come from the germline V gene (reference sequence). CDR3 nucleotide sequence: TGTGCCAGCAGCTTTTCGTCCCGTTATGGCTACACCTTC. It codes for CASSFSSRYGYTF.

This clone was detected once. The CDR3, as DNA: TGCGCCAGCAGCTTAAGAGAGAACACTGAAGCTTTCTTT. It specifies CASSLRENTEAFF. The chain couples TRBV5-1 to TRBJ1-1; D unresolved. CDR3 length: 13 amino acids. V lost 2 bases, J lost 1 base, and 6 bases lay in between. Germline loops: CDR1 SGHRS, CDR2 YFSETQ.

This chain uses TRBV7-6 with TRBJ2-7, with a possible D match to TRBD2 (5 bases). This CDR3 comprises 15 residues. Looked up from germline, CDR1 is SGHVS and CDR2 is FNYEAQ. Trimming pared 4 bases from V and 5 bases from J, leaving 18 bases between. The CDR3 spells CASSSPPSGIHEQYF. Here the CDR3 DNA reads TGTGCCAGCAGCTCCCCCCCCTCGGGGATCCACGAGCAGTACTTC. Supplemented by reference TRBV7-6 and TRBJ2-7, the full variable domain reads GAGVSQSPRYKVTKRGQDVALRCDPISGHVSLYWYRQALGQGPEFLTYFNYEAQQDKSGLPNDRFSAERPEGSISTLTIQRTEQRDSAMYRCASSSPPSGIHEQYFGPGTRLTVT.

The sample holds a few counts of this clone. The chain recombines TRBV5-4 with TRBJ1-1; no definite D call. Germline V gene data show CDR1 as SGHNT and CDR2 as YYREEE (reference sequence). The V end lost 2 bases, the J end lost 6 bases, and 14 bases lay between the germline ends. The CDR3 has 14 amino acids. CDR3 region: CASSLPRRDAEAFF. The CDR3 nucleotides read TGTGCCAGCAGCTTACCGAGGAGAGACGCTGAAGCTTTCTTT.

The chain employs TRBV27 and TRBJ1-1, with 7 bases matching TRBD1. V shed 4 bases and J 4 bases; nucleotides not matched to a gene: 3. The CDR3 is 13 residues long. Germline V gives CDR1 MNHEY, CDR2 SMNVEV (reference sequence). CDR3 nucleotides: TGTGCCAGCAGTTGGGCAGGGGGCACTGAAGCTTTCTTT. This gives the protein CASSWAGGTEAFF.